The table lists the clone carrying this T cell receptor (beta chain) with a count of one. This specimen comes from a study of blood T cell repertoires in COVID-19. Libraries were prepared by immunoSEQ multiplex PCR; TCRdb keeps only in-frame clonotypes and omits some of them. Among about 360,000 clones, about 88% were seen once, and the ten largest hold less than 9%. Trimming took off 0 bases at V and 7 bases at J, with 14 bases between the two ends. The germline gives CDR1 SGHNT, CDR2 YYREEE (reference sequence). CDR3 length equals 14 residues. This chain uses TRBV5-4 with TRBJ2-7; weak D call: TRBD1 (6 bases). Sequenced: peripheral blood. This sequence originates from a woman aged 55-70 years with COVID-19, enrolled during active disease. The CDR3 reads CASSLGTVSWEQYF. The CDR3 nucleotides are TGTGCCAGCAGCTTGGGGACAGTCTCCTGGGAGCAGTACTTC.